This TCR beta chain was profiled in a study of blood T cells in healthy people across ages. General study points: While age rose, TCR beta diversity per million T cells dropped in a roughly linear way. The long-lived group displayed more naive CD4+ cells, plus higher diversity, than the aged donors did.

CDR1 is ENHRY and CDR2 is SYGVKD in the germline V gene. This CDR3 comprises 15 residues. Trimming removed 6 bases from V and 5 bases from J; junction bases left unmatched: 12. A sample-barcoded 5' primer and a J-beta primer mix were used in a second PCR of roughly 7 to 11 cycles. Every single cDNA molecule received a tag from a template-switch adaptor with 12 random nucleotides. TCRdb fed the 5' RACE reads into MiXCR, producing one record per CDR3 protein. The sample shows about 760,000 distinct CDR3 sequences, approximately 53% of them seen only once. This clonotype has just a few counts. What it binds is not known.

This chain uses TRBV10-3 with TRBJ2-5; 7 bases line up with TRBD1. The sequenced sample consisted of blood. The receptor was derived from a man aged 40-49 years in good health. The CDR3 DNA is TGTGCCATCAGGCTGGGACAGTCGGCCGGCGAGACCCAGTACTTC. It specifies CAIRLGQSAGETQYF.